The 9 T cell receptor beta chains below were found in one sample sequenced in a study of identifying expanded T cells in peripheral blood. The table came from immunoSEQ multiplex PCR; TCRdb's copy has only in-frame clones and leaves some out. The sample records about 110,000 clones, 88% being singletons. Sample: blood. Receptors originate from a person aged 18 to 69 in good health.

The chain has TRBV18 and TRBJ2-3; the D call may be TRBD1 or TRBD2 (5 bases each). The CDR3 is made up of 16 amino acids. Germline lookup yields CDR1 KGHSH and CDR2 LQKENI. V lost 5 bases and J lost 0, with 15 bases in between. CDR3 DNA sequence: TGTGCCAGCTCATCCATTTGGGGACGGAGCACAGATACGCAGTATTTT. This sequence encodes CASSSIWGRSTDTQYF.

The chain has TRBV5-6 and TRBJ2-7, with D uncertain. The CDR3 consists of 15 residues. Trimming stripped 4 bases from V and 3 bases from J, with 17 bases between. Germline lookup yields CDR1 SGHDT and CDR2 YYEEEE. DNA of the CDR3: TGTGCCAGCAGCCGGCCTCTCCGACTGGGCTACGAGCAGTACTTC. Protein sequence: CASSRPLRLGYEQYF.

The J gene is TRBJ1-5, the V gene TRBV29-1, with a tentative D call TRBD1 (6 bases). Germline CDR1 SQVTM, CDR2 ANQGSEA. The CDR3 length is 15 residues. The V end was cut by 4 bases, the J end by 0 bases, with 13 bases between. The CDR3 DNA is TGCAGCGTTGTACCCGGGGGCCATAGCAATCAGCCCCAGCATTTT. The encoded protein is CSVVPGGHSNQPQHF.

The chain has TRBV27 and TRBJ1-1, with D possibly matching TRBD1 (5 bases). Germline V gives CDR1 MNHEY, CDR2 SMNVEV (reference sequence). Trimming removed 5 bases at V and 1 base at J, with 17 bases between. The CDR3 length is 16 residues. CDR3 protein: CASSGGRSDPNTEAFF. The CDR3 nucleotides are TGTGCCAGCAGTGGGGGAAGATCAGACCCGAACACTGAAGCTTTCTTT.

The chain couples TRBV15 to TRBJ2-2; 8 bases map to TRBD1. The junction had 4 bases not matched to a gene; V was cut back by 0 bases and J by 4 bases. CDR1 LNHNV and CDR2 YYDKDF come from the germline V gene (reference sequence). The CDR3 extends over 16 amino acids. The CDR3 DNA follows: TGTGCCACCAGCAGAGATAAGACAGGGGCCACCGGGGAGCTGTTTTTT. It encodes CATSRDKTGATGELFF.

The CDR3 DNA follows: TGTGCCTGGAGTTCAGGACAGGGAAAACAGCCCCAGCATTTT. This sequence encodes CAWSSGQGKQPQHF. The rearrangement joins TRBV30 to TRBJ1-5, with 8 bases fitting TRBD1. Germline lookup yields CDR1 GTSNPN and CDR2 SVGIG (reference sequence). CDR3 size: 14 residues. V was clipped by 2 bases and J by 7 bases; unmatched bases: 7.

The genes are TRBV7-2 and TRBJ2-2; a weak D match, TRBD2 (6 bases). Trimming stripped 5 bases from V and 6 bases from J, with 16 bases between. CDR1 is SGHTA and CDR2 is FQGNSA in the germline V gene. The CDR3 runs to 15 residues. The chain's CDR3 is CASSPRRGSAGELFF. Here the CDR3 DNA reads TGTGCCAGCAGCCCTAGACGGGGGAGCGCCGGGGAGCTGTTTTTT.

The genes are TRBV27 and TRBJ1-5, with 7 bases lining up with TRBD1. Per germline, CDR1 MNHEY and CDR2 SMNVEV (reference sequence). Trimming at V came to 6 bases and at J to 3 bases, leaving 11 bases not matched to a gene. The CDR3 is made up of 16 amino acids. CDR3 in amino acids: CASRTFGQADNQPQHF. DNA of the CDR3: TGTGCCAGCAGGACCTTTGGACAGGCGGACAATCAGCCCCAGCATTTT.

Of note for this clone: The junction and the germline gene differ at one end; a read error may be behind it. Within the sample, other DNA sequences also encode this same CDR3. This chain links TRBV7-2 with TRBJ1-2, with TRBD1 as a possible D gene (5 bases). Germline V gene lookup returns CDR1 SGHTA and CDR2 FQGNSA. CDR3 size: 16 residues. CDR3 bases: TGTGCCAGTAGCTTAAGTCAGGGCATTTTGGACTATGGCTACACCTTC. Protein sequence: CASSLSQGILDYGYTF.